A selection of T cell receptor beta chains follows, all from one sample in a study of T cells in Graves' hyperthyroidism and ophthalmopathy. MiXCR, run by TCRdb on the multiplex PCR reads, gives a single entry per CDR3 protein. The repertoire holds 500,000 to 600,000 distinct CDR3 sequences, with around 15% as singletons. The specimen sequenced was blood. The source of these receptors is a woman aged 18-35 years with Graves' hyperthyroidism. Both conserved end residues are part of each CDR3. D genes are given only for firm matches. Clone size is not always given. Where it is, it says once, few, many or a class for expanded clones.

V gene: TRBV30
D gene: NA
J gene: TRBJ1-5
clone size: many
CDR3 protein: CAWRIPGNQPQHF
CDR3 DNA: TGTGCCTGGAGGATCCCAGGCAATCAGCCCCAGCATTTT

V gene: TRBV7-9
D gene: TRBD1
J gene: TRBJ2-7
clone size: NA
CDR3 protein: CASSSMGQGISYEQYF
CDR3 DNA: TGTGCCAGCAGCTCAATGGGACAGGGAATCTCCTACGAGCAGTACTTC

V gene: TRBV29-1
D gene: NA
J gene: TRBJ1-5
clone size: few
CDR3 protein: CSVVTRTGQPQHF
CDR3 DNA: TGCAGCGTCGTCACTCGGACCGGGCAGCCCCAGCATTTT

V gene: TRBV6-1
D gene: TRBD1
J gene: TRBJ1-2
clone size: NA
CDR3 protein: CASRSSGGDYGYTF
CDR3 DNA: TGTGCCAGCAGATCCTCAGGGGGTGACTATGGCTACACCTTC

V gene: TRBV20-1
D gene: NA
J gene: TRBJ2-7
clone size: few
CDR3 protein: CSASLSGPTYEQYF
CDR3 DNA: TGCAGTGCTAGCCTCAGCGGGCCTACCTACGAGCAGTACTTC

V gene: TRBV2
D gene: NA
J gene: TRBJ2-3
clone size: many
CDR3 protein: CASTRPRGTQYF
CDR3 DNA: TGTGCCAGCACCCGCCCCCGAGGTACGCAGTATTTT

V gene: TRBV27
D gene: NA
J gene: TRBJ1-4
clone size: many
CDR3 protein: CASGRHEANEKLFF
CDR3 DNA: TGTGCCAGCGGAAGACACGAGGCTAATGAAAAACTGTTTTTT

V gene: TRBV27
D gene: NA
J gene: TRBJ1-1
clone size: NA
CDR3 protein: CASSPAAMNTEAFF
CDR3 DNA: TGTGCCAGCAGTCCCGCGGCGATGAACACTGAAGCTTTCTTT

V gene: TRBV20-1
D gene: TRBD2
J gene: TRBJ2-5
clone size: NA
CDR3 protein: CSAKTSGGALYETQYF
CDR3 DNA: TGCAGTGCCAAGACTAGCGGGGGGGCCTTGTACGAGACCCAGTACTTC

V gene: TRBV6-2/TRBV6-3
D gene: NA
J gene: TRBJ2-2
clone size: few
CDR3 protein: CASIHRLPGELFF
CDR3 DNA: TGTGCCAGCATCCACAGGTTGCCCGGGGAGCTGTTTTTT

V gene: TRBV20-1
D gene: NA
J gene: TRBJ1-2
clone size: NA
CDR3 protein: CSARIPTLYGYTF
CDR3 DNA: TGCAGTGCTAGAATTCCTACGCTCTATGGCTACACCTTC

V gene: TRBV7-8
D gene: TRBD2
J gene: TRBJ2-7
clone size: many
CDR3 protein: CASSLVGTSGRTGEQYF
CDR3 DNA: TGTGCCAGCAGCTTAGTAGGGACTAGCGGGAGGACCGGCGAGCAGTACTTC

V gene: TRBV28
D gene: TRBD2
J gene: TRBJ2-5
clone size: many
CDR3 protein: CASRPVGGRGETQYF
CDR3 DNA: TGTGCCAGCAGGCCCGTCGGCGGGAGGGGAGAGACCCAGTACTTC

V gene: TRBV20-1
D gene: NA
J gene: TRBJ2-7
clone size: few
CDR3 protein: CSARGQGNYEQYF
CDR3 DNA: TGCAGTGCTAGAGGCCAGGGTAACTACGAGCAGTACTTC

V gene: TRBV11-2
D gene: NA
J gene: TRBJ2-7
clone size: many
CDR3 protein: CASSLVATGDGEQYF
CDR3 DNA: TGTGCCAGCAGCTTAGTCGCGACGGGGGACGGCGAGCAGTACTTC

V gene: TRBV12-3/TRBV12-4
D gene: NA
J gene: TRBJ2-5
clone size: many
CDR3 protein: CASSSGATRETQYF
CDR3 DNA: TGTGCCAGCAGTTCAGGGGCCACCCGAGAGACCCAGTACTTC

V gene: TRBV20-1
D gene: NA
J gene: TRBJ2-2
clone size: many
CDR3 protein: CSARAVAANTGELFF
CDR3 DNA: TGCAGTGCTAGAGCCGTAGCAGCGAACACCGGGGAGCTGTTTTTT

V gene: TRBV28
D gene: NA
J gene: TRBJ1-2
clone size: many
CDR3 protein: CASSPSGGISGYTF
CDR3 DNA: TGTGCCAGCAGTCCGTCAGGAGGGATAAGCGGCTACACCTTC

V gene: TRBV7-8
D gene: NA
J gene: TRBJ2-4
clone size: NA
CDR3 protein: CASSPQLAKNIQYF
CDR3 DNA: TGTGCCAGCAGCCCACAGCTAGCCAAAAACATTCAGTACTTC

V gene: TRBV24-1
D gene: NA
J gene: TRBJ1-2
clone size: NA
CDR3 protein: CATSDQGPMRGCTF
CDR3 DNA: TGTGCCACCAGTGATCAAGGCCCTATGAGGGGCTGCACCTTC

V gene: TRBV11-2
D gene: NA
J gene: TRBJ2-7
clone size: many
CDR3 protein: CASSDRRSTYEQYF
CDR3 DNA: TGTGCCAGCAGCGATCGGCGTTCGACCTACGAGCAGTACTTC

V gene: TRBV20-1
D gene: TRBD1
J gene: TRBJ1-5
clone size: many
CDR3 protein: CSARETGYQPQHF
CDR3 DNA: TGCAGTGCTAGGGAGACAGGGTATCAGCCCCAGCATTTT

V gene: TRBV7-6
D gene: TRBD1
J gene: TRBJ2-1
clone size: many
CDR3 protein: CASSFDGQAFNEQFF
CDR3 DNA: TGTGCCAGCAGCTTCGATGGACAGGCGTTCAATGAGCAGTTCTTC

V gene: TRBV19
D gene: NA
J gene: TRBJ1-3
clone size: few
CDR3 protein: CASSIKVGRPTSGNTIYF
CDR3 DNA: TGTGCCAGTAGTATAAAGGTGGGCAGGCCGACCTCTGGAAACACCATATATTTT

V gene: TRBV7-9
D gene: TRBD1
J gene: TRBJ2-7
clone size: NA
CDR3 protein: CASSLGGQGFTYEQYF
CDR3 DNA: TGTGCCAGCAGCTTAGGCGGACAGGGATTTACCTACGAGCAGTACTTC

V gene: TRBV9
D gene: TRBD1
J gene: TRBJ1-2
clone size: few
CDR3 protein: CASKSDRFYGYTF
CDR3 DNA: TGTGCCAGCAAGTCGGACAGGTTCTATGGCTACACCTTC

V gene: TRBV10-3
D gene: TRBD2
J gene: TRBJ2-3
clone size: NA
CDR3 protein: CAISEGGGADTQYF
CDR3 DNA: TGTGCCATCAGTGAGGGGGGGGGGGCAGATACGCAGTATTTT

V gene: TRBV12-3/TRBV12-4
D gene: NA
J gene: TRBJ1-2
clone size: NA
CDR3 protein: CASRPQGIGYTF
CDR3 DNA: TGTGCCAGCAGACCCCAGGGGATTGGCTACACCTTC

V gene: TRBV19
D gene: NA
J gene: TRBJ1-2
clone size: NA
CDR3 protein: CASSIRSSVYGYTF
CDR3 DNA: TGTGCCAGTAGTATTAGATCTTCAGTCTATGGCTACACCTTC

V gene: TRBV5-6
D gene: NA
J gene: TRBJ2-7
clone size: many
CDR3 protein: CASSLGDYEQYF
CDR3 DNA: TGTGCCAGCAGCTTGGGTGACTACGAGCAGTACTTC

V gene: TRBV3-1
D gene: NA
J gene: TRBJ1-2
clone size: NA
CDR3 protein: CASSGRGGYGYTF
CDR3 DNA: TGTGCCAGCAGCGGCCGGGGAGGGTATGGCTACACCTTC

V gene: TRBV24-1
D gene: TRBD2
J gene: TRBJ2-3
clone size: many
CDR3 protein: CATSDGLAGDTDTQYF
CDR3 DNA: TGTGCCACCAGTGATGGACTAGCGGGAGACACAGATACGCAGTATTTT

V gene: TRBV5-1
D gene: TRBD2
J gene: TRBJ2-1
clone size: many
CDR3 protein: CASSSSTSGGLSSYNEQFF
CDR3 DNA: TGCGCCAGCAGCTCATCGACTAGCGGGGGCCTCAGCTCCTACAATGAGCAGTTCTTC

V gene: TRBV27
D gene: TRBD1
J gene: TRBJ1-2
clone size: many
CDR3 protein: CASSVGQGVYGYTF
CDR3 DNA: TGTGCCAGCAGTGTCGGACAGGGGGTTTATGGCTACACCTTC

V gene: TRBV28
D gene: NA
J gene: TRBJ2-4
clone size: NA
CDR3 protein: CASSFLFRREPDIQYF
CDR3 DNA: TGTGCCAGCAGTTTCCTTTTCCGGCGCGAACCGGACATTCAGTACTTC

V gene: TRBV7-9
D gene: TRBD2
J gene: TRBJ2-7
clone size: many
CDR3 protein: CASSLAGLAKGYEQYF
CDR3 DNA: TGTGCCAGCAGCTTAGCCGGACTAGCGAAAGGGTACGAGCAGTACTTC

V gene: TRBV4-2
D gene: TRBD2
J gene: TRBJ2-3
clone size: few
CDR3 protein: CASSPSGTGVDTQYF
CDR3 DNA: TGTGCCAGCAGCCCCAGCGGGACGGGGGTAGATACGCAGTATTTT

V gene: TRBV7-2
D gene: TRBD2
J gene: TRBJ2-1
clone size: many
CDR3 protein: CASSLVLAGGRNEQFF
CDR3 DNA: TGTGCCAGCAGCTTAGTACTAGCGGGGGGCCGCAATGAGCAGTTCTTC

V gene: TRBV19
D gene: TRBD1
J gene: TRBJ1-1
clone size: NA
CDR3 protein: CASSPRDRGRWTEAFF
CDR3 DNA: TGTGCCAGTAGTCCTCGGGACAGGGGAAGGTGGACTGAAGCTTTCTTT

V gene: TRBV3-1
D gene: NA
J gene: TRBJ2-5
clone size: NA
CDR3 protein: CASSQDLDRRGAQYF
CDR3 DNA: TGTGCCAGCAGCCAAGATTTGGACAGGCGCGGGGCCCAGTACTTC

V gene: TRBV7-2
D gene: NA
J gene: TRBJ2-2
clone size: few
CDR3 protein: CASSPHQGSGELFF
CDR3 DNA: TGTGCCAGCAGCCCCCACCAGGGCTCCGGGGAGCTGTTTTTT

V gene: TRBV9
D gene: TRBD1
J gene: TRBJ1-1
clone size: NA
CDR3 protein: CASSLGQAATEAFF
CDR3 DNA: TGTGCCAGCAGCCTTGGACAGGCAGCCACTGAAGCTTTCTTT

V gene: TRBV5-1
D gene: NA
J gene: TRBJ1-4
clone size: many
CDR3 protein: CASSSETPGKLFF
CDR3 DNA: TGCGCCAGCAGCTCTGAAACGCCAGGAAAACTGTTTTTT

V gene: TRBV2
D gene: NA
J gene: TRBJ2-4
clone size: once
CDR3 protein: CASSDHMESRYF
CDR3 DNA: TGTGCCAGCAGTGACCACATGGAATCTCGGTACTTC

V gene: TRBV7-9
D gene: TRBD2
J gene: TRBJ2-7
clone size: many
CDR3 protein: CASSAKTSGTYEQYF
CDR3 DNA: TGTGCCAGCAGCGCGAAGACTAGCGGGACGTACGAGCAGTACTTC

V gene: TRBV13
D gene: NA
J gene: TRBJ2-1
clone size: few
CDR3 protein: CASSLGGQGEDNEQFF
CDR3 DNA: TGTGCCAGCAGCTTAGGGGGTCAGGGAGAAGACAATGAGCAGTTCTTC

V gene: TRBV12-3/TRBV12-4
D gene: NA
J gene: TRBJ2-2
clone size: few
CDR3 protein: CASSLRGWNGELFF
CDR3 DNA: TGTGCCAGCAGTTTGAGGGGATGGAACGGGGAGCTGTTTTTT

V gene: TRBV20-1
D gene: NA
J gene: TRBJ1-5
clone size: NA
CDR3 protein: CSATRGNQPQHF
CDR3 DNA: TGCAGTGCAACCAGGGGCAACCAGCCCCAGCATTTT

V gene: TRBV27
D gene: NA
J gene: TRBJ2-3
clone size: many
CDR3 protein: CASSFWGAPDTQYF
CDR3 DNA: TGTGCCAGCAGTTTCTGGGGCGCCCCAGATACGCAGTATTTT

V gene: TRBV20-1
D gene: NA
J gene: TRBJ1-2
clone size: NA
CDR3 protein: CSALDPFYGYTF
CDR3 DNA: TGCAGTGCTTTGGACCCCTTCTATGGCTACACCTTC

V gene: TRBV29-1
D gene: NA
J gene: TRBJ1-1
clone size: NA
CDR3 protein: CSVGGVAEAFF
CDR3 DNA: TGCAGCGTTGGAGGTGTGGCTGAAGCTTTCTTT

V gene: TRBV7-2
D gene: NA
J gene: TRBJ1-5
clone size: many
CDR3 protein: CASSLVAGNSNQPQHF
CDR3 DNA: TGTGCCAGCAGCTTAGTCGCGGGTAATAGCAATCAGCCCCAGCATTTT

V gene: TRBV19
D gene: NA
J gene: TRBJ2-7
clone size: many
CDR3 protein: CASSPAGSSYEQYF
CDR3 DNA: TGTGCCAGTAGTCCGGCAGGGAGCTCCTACGAGCAGTACTTC